This note documents a single TCR beta chain sequence. The antigen it recognizes is unknown. No base quality information exists; no much larger clone differs at one position. Libraries were built with the immunoSEQ multiplex PCR assay. Not all clones reach the TCRdb copy of this immuneACCESS table, which keeps in-frame sequences only. Checked studies attribute under half of the gap to unresolved V genes and leave the rest unexplained. The sample contains about 26,000 clones, 89% of them found a single time. The leading ten clones occupy 16% of the sample. Counted from cysteine to phenylalanine, this CDR3 has 14 amino acids. Left in the record is the CDR3 DNA by itself, 42 bases read in frame from the first base. V is pared back by 3 bases and J by 7 bases, with 13 bases lying between the germline termini. In the germline V gene (reference sequence), CDR1 corresponds to LNHDA and CDR2 to SQIVND. The data were taken from a study of T cell changes during pregnancy in multiple sclerosis (dated 2019 in TCRdb). About the full investigation: Changes in the T cell repertoire over the course of pregnancy were examined in this study in women with multiple sclerosis.

The source material was CD8+ T cells from peripheral blood mononuclear cells, sampled in the second trimester of pregnancy. The chain is made from TRBV19 and TRBJ2-1, with TRBD2 perhaps the D gene, on 5 matching bases. This TCR came from a female donor with multiple sclerosis, enrolled in a pregnancy study. The sequenced DNA is TGTGCCAGTAGTATTCCTTGGACGGGGAATGAGCAGTTCTTC. The resulting protein is CASSIPWTGNEQFF.